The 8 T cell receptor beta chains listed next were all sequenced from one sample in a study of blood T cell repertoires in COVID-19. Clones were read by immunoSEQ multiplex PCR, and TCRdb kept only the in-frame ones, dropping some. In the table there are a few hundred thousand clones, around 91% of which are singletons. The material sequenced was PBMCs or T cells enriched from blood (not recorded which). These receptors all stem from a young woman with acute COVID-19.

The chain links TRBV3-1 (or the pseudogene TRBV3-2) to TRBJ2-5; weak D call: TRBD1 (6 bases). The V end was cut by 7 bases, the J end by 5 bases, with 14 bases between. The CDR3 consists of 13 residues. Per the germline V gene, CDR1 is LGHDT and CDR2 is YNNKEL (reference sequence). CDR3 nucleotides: TGTGCCAGCACCCACTTGCAGGGGGAGACCCAGTACTTC. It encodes CASTHLQGETQYF.

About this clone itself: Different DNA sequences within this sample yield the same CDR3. The CDR3 bases are TGTGCCAGCAGTTTAGCGGGTGGTCCAGATACGCAGTATTTT. Translated: CASSLAGGPDTQYF. The rearrangement uses TRBV28 and TRBJ2-3; maybe TRBD2 (5 bases). Trimming removed 2 bases from V and 4 bases from J, with 10 bases in between. Germline-derived CDR1 and CDR2 are MDHEN and SYDVKM. This CDR3 is 14 amino acids long.

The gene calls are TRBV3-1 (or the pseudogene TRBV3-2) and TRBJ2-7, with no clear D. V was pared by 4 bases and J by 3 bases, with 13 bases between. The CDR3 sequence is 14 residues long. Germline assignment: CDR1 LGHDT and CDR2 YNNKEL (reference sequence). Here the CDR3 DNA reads TGTGCCAGCAGCCCCTCTCTCCTAGTCTACGAGCAGTACTTC. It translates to CASSPSLLVYEQYF.

This CDR3 reads CASSLDPPGSNTEAFF. The CDR3 DNA follows: TGCGCCAGCAGCTTGGATCCCCCTGGCTCTAACACTGAAGCTTTCTTT. The chain has TRBV5-1 and TRBJ1-1; D call uncertain. V was cut by 0 bases and J by 2 bases, with 14 bases left in between. The germline gives CDR1 SGHRS, CDR2 YFSETQ. CDR3 length: 16 amino acids. The variable domain in full, with the rest retrieved from reference TRBV5-1 and TRBJ1-1, is KAGVTQTPRYLIKTRGQQVTLSCSPISGHRSVSWYQQTPGQGLQFLFEYFSETQRNKGNFPGRFSGRQFSNSRSEMNVSTLELGDSALYLCASSLDPPGSNTEAFFGQGTRLTVV.

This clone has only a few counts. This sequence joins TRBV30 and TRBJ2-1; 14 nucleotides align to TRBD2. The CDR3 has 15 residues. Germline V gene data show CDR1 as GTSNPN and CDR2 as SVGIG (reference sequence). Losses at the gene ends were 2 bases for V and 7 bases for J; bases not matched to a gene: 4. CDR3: CAWSIWTSGRNEQFF. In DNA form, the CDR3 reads TGTGCCTGGAGTATCTGGACTAGCGGGAGGAATGAGCAGTTCTTC. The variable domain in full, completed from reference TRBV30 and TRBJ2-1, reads SQTIHQWPATLVQPVGSPLSLECTVEGTSNPNLYWYRQAAGRGLQLLFYSVGIGQISSEVPQNLSASRPQDRQFILSSKKLLLSDSGFYLCAWSIWTSGRNEQFFGPGTRLTVL.

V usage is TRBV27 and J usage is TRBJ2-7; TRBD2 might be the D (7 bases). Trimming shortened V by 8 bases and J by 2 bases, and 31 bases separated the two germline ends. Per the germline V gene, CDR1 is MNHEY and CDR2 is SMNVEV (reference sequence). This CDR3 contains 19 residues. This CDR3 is CASPLGGGSGTIDPYEQYF. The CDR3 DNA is TGTGCCAGCCCTTTAGGGGGGGGGAGCGGGACTATAGACCCCTACGAGCAGTACTTC.

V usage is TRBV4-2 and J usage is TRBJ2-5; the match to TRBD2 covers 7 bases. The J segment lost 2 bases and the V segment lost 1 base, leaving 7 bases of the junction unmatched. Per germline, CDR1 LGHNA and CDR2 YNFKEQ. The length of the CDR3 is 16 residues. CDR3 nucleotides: TGTGCCAGCAGCCAAGCGGGACTAACAGAACAAGAGACCCAGTACTTC. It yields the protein CASSQAGLTEQETQYF.

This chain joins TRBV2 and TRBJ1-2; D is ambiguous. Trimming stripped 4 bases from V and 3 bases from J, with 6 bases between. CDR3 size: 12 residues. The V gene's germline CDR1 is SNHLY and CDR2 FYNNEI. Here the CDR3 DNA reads TGTGCCAGCAGTGTATTCGACTATGGCTACACCTTC. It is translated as CASSVFDYGYTF.